The clone carrying this T cell receptor (beta chain) occurred a few times. Its specificity is unknown. Some clones are missing from TCRdb's copy, which holds only in-frame ones; the method was immunoSEQ multiplex PCR. The data hold about 48,000 clones, with 81% observed a single time. In germline, CDR1 is SGHRS, CDR2 YFSETQ. The CDR3 has 12 residues. Trimming stripped 3 bases from V and 5 bases from J, with 9 bases between. Peripheral blood came from all dose cohorts at three timepoints. The data derive from a study of OX40 agonist ivuxolimab in advanced cancers. Study information: Treatment of patients was with ivuxolimab, an agonistic anti-OX40 (CD134) antibody.

Study conclusions and caveats: By week 6 at 0.1 to 3.0 mg/kg, blood CD4+ and CD8+ T cells had expanded clonally.

Sequencing was performed on CD4+ or CD8+ T cells sorted from blood, taken in a trial of the OX40 agonist ivuxolimab. This chain connects TRBV5-1 to TRBJ2-7; D is perhaps TRBD2 (7 bases). This clonotype originated in an adult with an advanced solid tumor such as melanoma, head and neck, liver or kidney cancer. The CDR3 is CASSWGGHEQYF. The DNA of the CDR3 is TGCGCCAGCAGCTGGGGGGGCCACGAGCAGTACTTC.